Listed below are T cell receptor beta chains from one sample, sequenced in a study of T cell clonotyping in hematopoietic cell transplantation. Produced via immunoSEQ multiplex PCR; TCRdb's table is partial and in-frame only. The sample contains around 26,000 clones, roughly 84% of which appear only once. Sequenced here: peripheral blood mononuclear cells, sampled before stem cell transplant. All receptors derive from a man aged 40-49 years with acute myeloid leukemia. Some clones in this sample may be carry-over from other donors' samples. Each CDR3 is given with its conserved first and last residue. The D gene is left open where the match is weak. Clone size is stated in some rows and not others, as once, few, many or a class when expanded.

CDR3 protein: CAITREGADELFF; CDR3 DNA: TGTGCCATCACAAGGGAGGGGGCAGATGAACTGTTTTTT; V gene: TRBV10-3; D gene: TRBD1; clone size: -; J gene: TRBJ1-4
CDR3 protein: CASRGLGNTIYF; CDR3 DNA: TGTGCCTCCCGGGGGCTTGGAAACACCATATATTTT; V gene: TRBV30; D gene: -; clone size: -; J gene: TRBJ1-3
CDR3 protein: CAWTGLSRGGYTF; CDR3 DNA: TGTGCCTGGACCGGACTCTCAAGGGGAGGCTACACCTTC; V gene: TRBV30; D gene: -; clone size: -; J gene: TRBJ1-2
CDR3 protein: CASRSGTPVYEQYF; CDR3 DNA: TGTGCCAGCAGATCCGGGACCCCTGTCTACGAGCAGTACTTC; V gene: TRBV6-5; D gene: -; clone size: -; J gene: TRBJ2-7
CDR3 protein: CASRYPSSYYGYTF; CDR3 DNA: TGTGCCAGCAGATACCCATCGAGTTACTATGGCTACACCTTC; V gene: TRBV28; D gene: -; clone size: -; J gene: TRBJ1-2
CDR3 protein: CASSLFTIGLAETDTQYF; CDR3 DNA: TGTGCCAGCAGCTTATTTACTATCGGACTAGCGGAGACAGATACGCAGTATTTT; V gene: TRBV11-3; D gene: TRBD2; clone size: -; J gene: TRBJ2-3
CDR3 protein: CASRLARTGELFF; CDR3 DNA: TGTGCCAGCAGACTAGCGCGGACCGGGGAGCTGTTTTTT; V gene: TRBV2; D gene: TRBD2; clone size: -; J gene: TRBJ2-2
CDR3 protein: CASSLTQGLPGTEAFF; CDR3 DNA: TGTGCCAGCAGCTTAACCCAGGGTCTTCCAGGCACTGAAGCTTTCTTT; V gene: TRBV7-9; D gene: -; clone size: -; J gene: TRBJ1-1
CDR3 protein: CASSLRGNTEAFF; CDR3 DNA: TGTGCCAGCAGCTTAAGGGGGAACACTGAAGCTTTCTTT; V gene: TRBV11-3; D gene: -; clone size: -; J gene: TRBJ1-1
CDR3 protein: CASSLLQGYEQYF; CDR3 DNA: TGTGCCAGCTCACTCTTACAGGGTTACGAGCAGTACTTC; V gene: TRBV18; D gene: -; clone size: -; J gene: TRBJ2-7
CDR3 protein: CASSLPNQPQHF; CDR3 DNA: TGTGCCAGCAGCTTGCCGAATCAGCCCCAGCATTTT; V gene: TRBV7-8; D gene: -; clone size: few; J gene: TRBJ1-5
CDR3 protein: CASSIYPRHQPQHF; CDR3 DNA: TGTGCCAGTAGTATCTACCCAAGGCATCAGCCCCAGCATTTT; V gene: TRBV19; D gene: -; clone size: -; J gene: TRBJ1-5
CDR3 protein: CASPKSPARGSYEQYF; CDR3 DNA: TGTGCCAGCCCAAAATCCCCCGCCAGGGGAAGCTACGAGCAGTACTTC; V gene: TRBV27; D gene: -; clone size: -; J gene: TRBJ2-7
CDR3 protein: CASSATIVTGELFF; CDR3 DNA: TGTGCCAGCAGCGCGACTATAGTCACCGGGGAGCTGTTTTTT; V gene: TRBV27; D gene: -; clone size: -; J gene: TRBJ2-2
CDR3 protein: CASSQWTGGDTEAFF; CDR3 DNA: TGTGCCAGCAGCCAATGGACAGGGGGTGACACTGAAGCTTTCTTT; V gene: TRBV4-2; D gene: TRBD1; clone size: -; J gene: TRBJ1-1
CDR3 protein: CASSLQRTDTQYF; CDR3 DNA: TGTGCCAGCAGTTTACAGAGGACAGATACGCAGTATTTT; V gene: TRBV6-5; D gene: -; clone size: once; J gene: TRBJ2-3
CDR3 protein: CASIMPYEGSGNTIYF; CDR3 DNA: TGTGCCAGCATCATGCCCTATGAGGGCTCTGGAAACACCATATATTTT; V gene: TRBV7-9; D gene: -; clone size: -; J gene: TRBJ1-3
CDR3 protein: CASSLSGRASDTQYF; CDR3 DNA: TGTGCTAGCAGCCTTAGCGGGAGGGCCTCAGATACGCAGTATTTT; V gene: TRBV7-7; D gene: TRBD2; clone size: -; J gene: TRBJ2-3
CDR3 protein: CASSLAPVDRGYTF; CDR3 DNA: TGTGCCAGCAGCTTAGCGCCCGTCGATAGGGGCTACACCTTC; V gene: TRBV7-6; D gene: -; clone size: -; J gene: TRBJ1-2
CDR3 protein: CASATSENTEAFF; CDR3 DNA: TGTGCTAGTGCCACCAGTGAGAACACTGAAGCTTTCTTT; V gene: TRBV12-5; D gene: -; clone size: -; J gene: TRBJ1-1
CDR3 protein: CASSSRIRQNTGELFF; CDR3 DNA: TGTGCCAGCAGCTCCCGGATAAGACAGAACACCGGGGAGCTGTTTTTT; V gene: TRBV6-6; D gene: -; clone size: -; J gene: TRBJ2-2
CDR3 protein: CASSSFQGYEQYF; CDR3 DNA: TGTGCCAGCAGTTCTTTCCAAGGCTACGAGCAGTACTTC; V gene: TRBV28; D gene: -; clone size: -; J gene: TRBJ2-7
CDR3 protein: CASSVQGTNTIYF; CDR3 DNA: TGTGCCAGCAGCGTACAGGGTACAAACACCATATATTTT; V gene: TRBV5-4; D gene: -; clone size: once; J gene: TRBJ1-3
CDR3 protein: CASRGRANEKLFF; CDR3 DNA: TGTGCCAGCAGGGGACGAGCTAATGAAAAACTGTTTTTT; V gene: TRBV7-6; D gene: -; clone size: -; J gene: TRBJ1-4
CDR3 protein: CAWSGTADYNSPLHF; CDR3 DNA: TGTGCCTGGTCAGGGACCGCGGACTATAATTCACCCCTCCACTTT; V gene: TRBV30; D gene: -; clone size: -; J gene: TRBJ1-6
CDR3 protein: CASSLPGTSGYEQYF; CDR3 DNA: TGTGCCAGCAGTTTACCCGGGACTAGCGGATACGAGCAGTACTTC; V gene: TRBV28; D gene: TRBD2; clone size: -; J gene: TRBJ2-7
CDR3 protein: CASSLTYQETQYF; CDR3 DNA: TGTGCCAGCAGCTTGACGTACCAAGAGACCCAGTACTTC; V gene: TRBV7-3; D gene: -; clone size: -; J gene: TRBJ2-5
CDR3 protein: CASSRNLGTYEQYF; CDR3 DNA: TGTGCCAGCAGCCGGAATCTAGGGACCTACGAGCAGTACTTC; V gene: TRBV5-6; D gene: -; clone size: few; J gene: TRBJ2-7
CDR3 protein: CASSRDRRETQYF; CDR3 DNA: TGTGCCAGCAGCCGAGACAGGAGGGAGACCCAGTACTTC; V gene: TRBV5-4; D gene: -; clone size: -; J gene: TRBJ2-5
CDR3 protein: CASSSEREGHYEQYF; CDR3 DNA: TGTGCCAGCAGCTCTGAGCGGGAGGGCCACTACGAGCAGTACTTC; V gene: TRBV7-9; D gene: TRBD2; clone size: -; J gene: TRBJ2-7